This TCR beta chain was observed in a study of response to subunit inactivated influenza vaccine. Notes on the study in general: A suggestion made by the authors is that each seasonal influenza vaccination recruits few new T cells.

MiXCR, run by TCRdb on the RT-PCR reads, gives a single entry per CDR3 protein. The data show 860,000 or so distinct CDR3 sequences, around 20% seen once. This clonotype was observed many times. Its antigen is unknown. V was clipped by 0 bases and J by 2 bases; unmatched bases: 12. The germline V gene encodes CDR1 LGHNA and CDR2 YSLEER. CDR3 length: 18 residues. The sequence derives from a man aged 50 to 60 who received an inactivated influenza vaccine. This chain connects TRBV4-3 to TRBJ2-5; 7 nucleotides match TRBD1. The sequences come from PBMCs from blood, collected less than 6 days after vaccination. This CDR3 reads CASSQEVIGTGDQETQYF. Here the CDR3 DNA reads TGCGCCAGCAGCCAAGAAGTTATTGGAACAGGGGATCAAGAGACCCAGTACTTC.